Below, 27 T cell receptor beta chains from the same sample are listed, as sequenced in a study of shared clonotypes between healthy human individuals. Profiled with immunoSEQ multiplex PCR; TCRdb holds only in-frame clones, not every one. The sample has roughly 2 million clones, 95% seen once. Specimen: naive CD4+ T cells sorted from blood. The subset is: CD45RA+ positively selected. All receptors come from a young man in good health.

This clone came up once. The CDR3 region has the DNA TGTGCCAGCAGCTTGGCCGGACAGGGAATGAATGAGCAGTTCTTC. Protein: CASSLAGQGMNEQFF. This chain uses TRBV5-4 with TRBJ2-1, with 8 bases lining up with TRBD1. Looked up from germline, CDR1 is SGHNT and CDR2 is YYREEE (reference sequence). The CDR3 runs to 15 residues. V gave up 0 bases and J gave up 7 bases; unmatched junction bases: 6.

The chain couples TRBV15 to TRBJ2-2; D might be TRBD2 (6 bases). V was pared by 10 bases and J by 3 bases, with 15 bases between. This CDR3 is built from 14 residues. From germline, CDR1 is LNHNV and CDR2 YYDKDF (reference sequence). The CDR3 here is CAIRRDRDTGELFF. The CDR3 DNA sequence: TGTGCCATCCGGCGGGATAGGGACACCGGGGAGCTGTTTTTT.

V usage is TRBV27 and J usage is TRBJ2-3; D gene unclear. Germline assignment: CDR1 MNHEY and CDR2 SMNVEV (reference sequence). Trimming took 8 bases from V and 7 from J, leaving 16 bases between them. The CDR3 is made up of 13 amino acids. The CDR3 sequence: CASSRTGVNTQYF. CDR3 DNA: TGTGCCAGCTCACGGACCGGCGTAAATACGCAGTATTTT.

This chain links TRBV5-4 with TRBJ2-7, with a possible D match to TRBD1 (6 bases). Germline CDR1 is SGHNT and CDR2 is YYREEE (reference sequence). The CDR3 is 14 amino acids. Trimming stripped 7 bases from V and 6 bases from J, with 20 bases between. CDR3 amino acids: CASWETGPPGEQYF. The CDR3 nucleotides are TGTGCCAGCTGGGAGACAGGCCCCCCGGGCGAGCAGTACTTC.

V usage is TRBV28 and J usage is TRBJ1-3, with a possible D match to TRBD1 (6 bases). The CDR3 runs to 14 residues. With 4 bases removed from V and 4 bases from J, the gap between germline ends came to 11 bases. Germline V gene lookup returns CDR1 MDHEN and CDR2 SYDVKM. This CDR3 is CASSSNDRGNTIYF. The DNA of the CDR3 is TGTGCCAGCAGTTCGAACGACAGGGGAAACACCATATATTTT. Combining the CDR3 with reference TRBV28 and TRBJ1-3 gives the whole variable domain DVKVTQSSRYLVKRTGEKVFLECVQDMDHENMFWYRQDPGLGLRLIYFSYDVKMKEKGDIPEGYSVSREKKERFSLILESASTNQTSMYLCASSSNDRGNTIYFGEGSWLTVV.

Here the CDR3 reads CASTESPGTQETQYF. The DNA for the CDR3 is TGTGCCAGCACCGAGTCGCCAGGGACCCAAGAGACCCAGTACTTC. The chain links TRBV2 to TRBJ2-5; either TRBD1 or TRBD2 may supply D (5 bases each). The V and J ends lost 7 bases and 1 base respectively, with 16 bases between them. Germline CDR1 SNHLY, CDR2 FYNNEI. This CDR3 comprises 15 residues.

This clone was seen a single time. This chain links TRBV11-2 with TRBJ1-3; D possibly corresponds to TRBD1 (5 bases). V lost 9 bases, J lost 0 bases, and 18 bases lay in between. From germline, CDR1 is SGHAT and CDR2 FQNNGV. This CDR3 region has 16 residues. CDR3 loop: CASSRTPNDSGNTIYF. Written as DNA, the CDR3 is TGTGCCAGTTCGCGGACACCTAATGACTCTGGAAACACCATATATTTT.

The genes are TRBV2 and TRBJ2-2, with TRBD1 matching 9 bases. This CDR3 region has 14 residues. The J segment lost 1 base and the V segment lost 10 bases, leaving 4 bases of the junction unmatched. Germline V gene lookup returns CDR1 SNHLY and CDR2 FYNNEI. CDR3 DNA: TGTGCCAACCGGGACAGGGAGAACACCGGGGAGCTGTTTTTT. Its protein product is CANRDRENTGELFF.

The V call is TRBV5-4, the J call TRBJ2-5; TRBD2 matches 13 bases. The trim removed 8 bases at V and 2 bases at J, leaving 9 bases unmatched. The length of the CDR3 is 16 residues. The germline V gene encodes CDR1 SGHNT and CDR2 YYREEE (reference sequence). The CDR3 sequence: CASGLAGDPKQETQYF. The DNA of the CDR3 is TGTGCCAGTGGACTAGCGGGAGACCCGAAACAAGAGACCCAGTACTTC.

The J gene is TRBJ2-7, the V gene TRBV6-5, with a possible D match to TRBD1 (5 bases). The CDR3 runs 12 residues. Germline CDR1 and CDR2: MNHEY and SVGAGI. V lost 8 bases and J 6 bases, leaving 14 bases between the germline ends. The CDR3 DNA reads TGTGCCAGCTGGAGTTTCCAGGGCGAGCAGTACTTC. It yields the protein CASWSFQGEQYF.

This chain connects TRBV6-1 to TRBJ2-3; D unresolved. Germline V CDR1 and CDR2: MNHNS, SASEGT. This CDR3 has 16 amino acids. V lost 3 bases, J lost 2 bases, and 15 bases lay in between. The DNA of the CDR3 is TGTGCCAGCAGTGAGAAGACCGGGTACCCCACAGATACGCAGTATTTT. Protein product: CASSEKTGYPTDTQYF.

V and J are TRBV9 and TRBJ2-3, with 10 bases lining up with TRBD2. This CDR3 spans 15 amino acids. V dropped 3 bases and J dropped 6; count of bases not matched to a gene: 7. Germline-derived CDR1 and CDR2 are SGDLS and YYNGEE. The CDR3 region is CASSGGTSGKDTQYF. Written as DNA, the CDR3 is TGTGCCAGCAGCGGTGGAACTAGCGGGAAGGATACGCAGTATTTT.

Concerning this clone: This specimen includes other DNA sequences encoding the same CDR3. CDR3 region: CASSYAVNTEAFF. CDR3 DNA: TGTGCCAGCAGCTACGCGGTGAACACTGAAGCTTTCTTT. The V and J genes are TRBV7-9 and TRBJ1-1; D is unresolved. Germline V gene data show CDR1 as SEHNR and CDR2 as FQNEAQ (reference sequence). The CDR3 is made up of 13 amino acids. V lost 4 bases, J lost 0 bases, and 6 bases lay in between.

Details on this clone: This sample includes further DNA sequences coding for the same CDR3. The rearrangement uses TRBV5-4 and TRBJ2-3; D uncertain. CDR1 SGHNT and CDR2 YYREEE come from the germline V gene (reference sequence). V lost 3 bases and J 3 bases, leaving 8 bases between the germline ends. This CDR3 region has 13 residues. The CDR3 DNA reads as TGTGCCAGCAGCTCTGGGGATACAGATACGCAGTATTTT. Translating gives CASSSGDTDTQYF.

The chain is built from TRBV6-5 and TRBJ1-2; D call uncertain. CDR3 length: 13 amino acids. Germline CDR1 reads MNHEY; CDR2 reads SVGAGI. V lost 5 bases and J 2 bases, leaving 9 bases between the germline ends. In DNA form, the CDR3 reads TGTGCCAGCAGTCCTCCCGGGAACTATGGCTACACCTTC. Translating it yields CASSPPGNYGYTF.

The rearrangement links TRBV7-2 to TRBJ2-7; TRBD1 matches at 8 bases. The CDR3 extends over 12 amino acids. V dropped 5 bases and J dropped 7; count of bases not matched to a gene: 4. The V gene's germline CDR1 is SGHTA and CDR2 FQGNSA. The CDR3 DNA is TGTGCCAGCAGCCGGGACAGGAGAGAGCAGTACTTC. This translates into CASSRDRREQYF.

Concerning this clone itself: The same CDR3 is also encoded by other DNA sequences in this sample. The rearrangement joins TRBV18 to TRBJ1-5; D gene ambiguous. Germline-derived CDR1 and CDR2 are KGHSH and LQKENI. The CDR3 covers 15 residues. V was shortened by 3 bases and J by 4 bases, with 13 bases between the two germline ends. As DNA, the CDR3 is TGTGCCAGCTCACCGACCGACGGGAATAATCAGCCCCAGCATTTT. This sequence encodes CASSPTDGNNQPQHF.

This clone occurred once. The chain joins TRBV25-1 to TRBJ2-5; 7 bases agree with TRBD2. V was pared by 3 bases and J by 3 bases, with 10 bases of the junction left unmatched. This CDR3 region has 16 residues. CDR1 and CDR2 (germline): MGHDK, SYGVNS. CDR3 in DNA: TGTGCCAGCAGTGACGGGTGGCTAGCGGATAAAGAGACCCAGTACTTC. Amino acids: CASSDGWLADKETQYF. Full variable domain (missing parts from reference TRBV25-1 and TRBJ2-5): EADIYQTPRYLVIGTGKKITLECSQTMGHDKMYWYQQDPGMELHLIHYSYGVNSTEKGDLSSESTVSRIRTEHFPLTLESARPSHTSQYLCASSDGWLADKETQYFGPGTRLLVL.

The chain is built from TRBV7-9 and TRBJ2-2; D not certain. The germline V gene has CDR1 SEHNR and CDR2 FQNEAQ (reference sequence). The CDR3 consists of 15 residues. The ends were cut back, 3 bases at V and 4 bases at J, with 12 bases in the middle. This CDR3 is CASSFRASVTGELFF. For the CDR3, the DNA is TGTGCCAGCAGCTTCCGGGCCTCGGTCACCGGGGAGCTGTTTTTT.

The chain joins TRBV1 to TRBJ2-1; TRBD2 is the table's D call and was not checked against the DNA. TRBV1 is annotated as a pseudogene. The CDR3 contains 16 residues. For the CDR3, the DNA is TGCACCAGCAGAAGAGAGGGACTTCGAGCGGCTCCTACCCAGTTCTTC. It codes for CTSRREGLRAAPTQFF.

The CDR3 region is CASSQVHNEQFF. The CDR3 nucleotides are TGCGCCAGCAGCCAAGTACACAATGAGCAGTTCTTC. The chain uses TRBV4-1 and TRBJ2-1, with D unresolved. The CDR3 sequence is 12 residues long. Deletions cut 1 base from V and 5 bases from J, with 3 bases between. Germline values: CDR1 MGHRA, CDR2 YSYEKL.

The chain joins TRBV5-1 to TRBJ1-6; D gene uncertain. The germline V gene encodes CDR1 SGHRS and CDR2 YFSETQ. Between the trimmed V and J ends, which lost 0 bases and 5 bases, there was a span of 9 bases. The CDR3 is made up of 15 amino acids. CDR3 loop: CASSLETPNNSPLHF. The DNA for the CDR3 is TGCGCCAGCAGCTTGGAGACACCGAATAATTCACCCCTCCACTTT.

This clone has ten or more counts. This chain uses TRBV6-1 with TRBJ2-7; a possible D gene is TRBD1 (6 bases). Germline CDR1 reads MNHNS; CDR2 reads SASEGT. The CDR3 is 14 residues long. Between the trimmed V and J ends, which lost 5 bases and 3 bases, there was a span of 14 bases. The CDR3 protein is CASSSYDRNYEQYF. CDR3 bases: TGTGCCAGCAGTTCCTATGACAGGAACTACGAGCAGTACTTC.

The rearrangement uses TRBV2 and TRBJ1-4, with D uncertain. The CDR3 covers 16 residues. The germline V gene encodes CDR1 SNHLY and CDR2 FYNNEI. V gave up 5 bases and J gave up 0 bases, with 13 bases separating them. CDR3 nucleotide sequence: TGTGCCAGCAGTAGGGAACGCCAAGCAACTAATGAAAAACTGTTTTTT. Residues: CASSRERQATNEKLFF.

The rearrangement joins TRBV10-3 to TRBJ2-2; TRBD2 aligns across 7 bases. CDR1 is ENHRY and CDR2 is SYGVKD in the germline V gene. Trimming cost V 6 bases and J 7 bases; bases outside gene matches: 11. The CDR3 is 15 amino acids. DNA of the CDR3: TGTGCCATCAGGAATGGGCGGGAGTCTGGCGGGGAGCTGTTTTTT. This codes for CAIRNGRESGGELFF.

The CDR3 sequence is CASKRTSGPTDTQYF. DNA for the CDR3: TGTGCCAGCAAGAGGACTAGCGGGCCCACAGATACGCAGTATTTT. This chain links TRBV2 with TRBJ2-3, with 11 bases lining up with TRBD2. The CDR3 covers 15 residues. The germline V gene has CDR1 SNHLY and CDR2 FYNNEI. J was trimmed by 2 bases and V by 7 bases; bases with no gene match: 5.

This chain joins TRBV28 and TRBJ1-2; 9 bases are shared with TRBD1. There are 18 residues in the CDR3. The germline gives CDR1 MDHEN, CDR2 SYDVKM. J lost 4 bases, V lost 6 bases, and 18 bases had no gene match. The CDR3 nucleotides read TGTGCCAGCAGACAAACCAAATCCGGTGGGACAGGGCTCTATGGCTACACCTTC. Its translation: CASRQTKSGGTGLYGYTF.